What follows are 20 T cell receptor beta chains derived from one specimen sequenced in a study of T cell responses to AZD1222 COVID-19 vaccine. Clones were read by immunoSEQ multiplex PCR, and TCRdb kept only the in-frame ones, dropping some. The sample holds 86,000 or so clones, about 88% seen once. The sequenced sample was peripheral blood, obtained 28 days after the second AZD1222 dose. The receptors stem from an adult who received the AZD1222 COVID-19 vaccine.

Only one count was recorded for this clone. The J gene is TRBJ2-5, the V gene TRBV3-1 (or the pseudogene TRBV3-2); D gene unclear. In germline, CDR1 is LGHDT, CDR2 YNNKEL (reference sequence). With 1 base removed from V and 5 bases from J, the gap between germline ends came to 11 bases. The CDR3 is 14 residues long. The CDR3 DNA reads TGTGCCAGCAGCCAAGGTCGGGTGGTTGAGACCCAGTACTTC. This codes for CASSQGRVVETQYF.

The J gene is TRBJ1-1, the V gene TRBV11-2; D not resolved. V shed 0 bases and J shed 1 base, with 9 bases lying between them. This CDR3 comprises 15 residues. Germline CDR1 is SGHAT and CDR2 is FQNNGV. CDR3 coding DNA: TGTGCCAGCAGCTTAGATGCGTCAGCGAACACTGAAGCTTTCTTT. Translated: CASSLDASANTEAFF.

The chain links TRBV5-6 to TRBJ2-7, with 10 positions matching TRBD2. V dropped 2 bases and J dropped 2; count of bases not matched to a gene: 1. The CDR3 spans 14 residues. Looked up from germline, CDR1 is SGHDT and CDR2 is YYEEEE. The CDR3 nucleotides are TGTGCCAGCAGCTTCCTAGCGGGAGCCTACGAGCAGTACTTC. Its protein is CASSFLAGAYEQYF.

The V call is TRBV12-5, the J call TRBJ2-2; 7 bases are a match to TRBD2. This CDR3 spans 16 amino acids. CDR1 and CDR2 (germline): LGHNT, FRNRAP. V was pared by 5 bases and J by 1 base, with 7 bases of the junction left unmatched. The CDR3, as DNA: TGTGCTAGTGGTCTCGTACTAGCGAAGAACACCGGGGAGCTGTTTTTT. As protein: CASGLVLAKNTGELFF.

The chain links TRBV4-2 to TRBJ2-7; 12 nucleotides line up with TRBD2. The CDR3 is 17 amino acids. The ends lost 1 base at V and 6 bases at J; junction bases unmatched: 10. Germline-derived CDR1 and CDR2 are LGHNA and YNFKEQ. Here the CDR3 DNA reads TGTGCCAGCAGCCAAGGCCCGCGACTAGCGGGAGTAGCCGAGCAGTACTTC. As protein: CASSQGPRLAGVAEQYF.

This sequence joins TRBV6-2 or TRBV6-3 and TRBJ2-5; TRBD1 matches 7 bases. After removal of 5 bases from V and 4 bases from J, the junction contained 1 base not matched to a gene. Germline V gene data show CDR1 as MNHEY and CDR2 as SVGEGT. CDR3 length equals 12 residues. In nucleotides, the CDR3 is TGTGCCAGCAGTAGGGGGCGAGAGACCCAGTACTTC. This codes for CASSRGRETQYF.

This chain joins TRBV20-1 and TRBJ1-4; the D is unclear. This CDR3 region has 10 residues. CDR1 and CDR2 (germline): DFQATT, SNEGSKA (reference sequence). V was trimmed by 6 bases and J by 3 bases, leaving 2 bases between them. CDR3 in amino acids: CSAANEKLFF. The CDR3 DNA follows: TGCAGTGCCGCTAATGAAAAACTGTTTTTT.

The J gene is TRBJ2-7, the V gene TRBV5-1; 10 bases are a match to TRBD1. Germline CDR1 SGHRS, CDR2 YFSETQ. This CDR3 has 15 residues. Losses at the gene ends were 3 bases for V and 0 bases for J; bases not matched to a gene: 3. Here the CDR3 reads CASSWDRGVSYEQYF. CDR3 nucleotide sequence: TGCGCCAGCAGCTGGGACAGGGGAGTCTCCTACGAGCAGTACTTC.

The V gene is TRBV5-5, the J gene TRBJ1-5; 10 positions agree with TRBD1. J gave up 7 bases and V 0 bases, and 10 bases lay outside the gene matches. Germline CDR1 reads SGHKS; CDR2 reads YYEKEE (reference sequence). CDR3 length: 17 amino acids. CDR3 residues: CASSLAWTGGEWQPQHF. CDR3 in DNA: TGTGCCAGCAGCTTGGCCTGGACAGGGGGAGAGTGGCAGCCCCAGCATTTT.

The chain uses TRBV12-5 and TRBJ2-7; 7 bases line up with TRBD2. Trimming removed 0 bases from V and 2 bases from J; junction bases left unmatched: 10. CDR3 length: 17 residues. Per the germline V gene, CDR1 is LGHNT and CDR2 is FRNRAP. The CDR3 loop is CASGLVPRAGLTYEQYF. The CDR3 DNA reads as TGTGCTAGTGGTTTGGTACCCCGAGCGGGGCTAACCTACGAGCAGTACTTC.

The rearrangement uses TRBV28 and TRBJ1-1, with 7 bases matching TRBD1. The CDR3 covers 13 residues. From germline, CDR1 is MDHEN and CDR2 SYDVKM. V was clipped by 6 bases and J by 11 bases; unmatched bases: 12. In nucleotides, the CDR3 is TGTGCCAGCAGCCCCAGACAGGGATGGTCTGCTTTCTTT. Translating gives CASSPRQGWSAFF.

This rearrangement joins TRBV2 to TRBJ2-3, with 9 bases matching TRBD2. Trimming at V came to 1 base and at J to 6 bases, leaving 5 bases not matched to a gene. Per germline, CDR1 SNHLY and CDR2 FYNNEI. The CDR3 totals 15 residues. CDR3 loop: CASSEVAGDFDTQYF. CDR3 bases: TGTGCCAGCAGTGAAGTAGCGGGAGATTTCGATACGCAGTATTTT. Together with reference TRBV2 and TRBJ2-3, the CDR3 gives the full variable domain: EPEVTQTPSHQVTQMGQEVILRCVPISNHLYFYWYRQILGQKVEFLVSFYNNEISEKSEIFDDQFSVERPDGSNFTLKIRSTKLEDSAMYFCASSEVAGDFDTQYFGPGTRLTVL.

This clone was found once. This chain connects TRBV25-1 to TRBJ2-5; 8 positions agree with TRBD2. The CDR3 extends over 15 amino acids. The germline CDR1 and CDR2 sequences are MGHDK and SYGVNS. Trimming cost V 5 bases and J 5 bases; bases outside gene matches: 10. This chain's CDR3 is CASSQPSGSGETQYF. The DNA for the CDR3 is TGTGCCAGCAGTCAACCAAGCGGGAGCGGGGAGACCCAGTACTTC.

V gene TRBV5-4 combines with J gene TRBJ1-5; no reliable D call. Trimming left V 2 bases short and J 6 bases short, with 12 bases between. CDR1 and CDR2 (germline): SGHNT, YYREEE (reference sequence). The CDR3 runs 14 residues. In nucleotides, the CDR3 is TGTGCCAGCAGCTTAGGTGGGGTAGTTCAGCCCCAGCATTTT. It translates to CASSLGGVVQPQHF.

CDR3 coding DNA: TGTGCCAGCAGAGGGACTAGCGGGAGGGCCGGGGAGCTGTTTTTT. This codes for CASRGTSGRAGELFF. The chain links TRBV2 to TRBJ2-2; TRBD2 matches 16 bases. The ends lost 6 bases at V and 6 bases at J; junction bases unmatched: 1. Germline V gene lookup returns CDR1 SNHLY and CDR2 FYNNEI. CDR3 size: 15 residues.

A few counts support this clone. J is TRBJ2-5 and V is TRBV18, with D possibly being TRBD1 or TRBD2 (5 bases each). Trimming shortened V by 1 base and J by 4 bases, and 10 bases separated the two germline ends. This CDR3 is 14 amino acids long. Germline assignment: CDR1 KGHSH and CDR2 LQKENI. CDR3 protein: CASSPRGDRETQYF. Here the CDR3 DNA reads TGTGCCAGCTCACCACGAGGGGATCGAGAGACCCAGTACTTC. The full variable domain, rest sourced from reference TRBV18 and TRBJ2-5, is NAGVMQNPRHLVRRRGQEARLRCSPMKGHSHVYWYRQLPEEGLKFMVYLQKENIIDESGMPKERFSAEFPKEGPSILRIQQVVRGDSAAYFCASSPRGDRETQYFGPGTRLLVL.

This sequence joins TRBV6-5 and TRBJ1-2; D not certain. Germline-derived CDR1 and CDR2 are MNHEY and SVGAGI. This CDR3 region has 15 residues. The V end lost 6 bases, the J end lost 4 bases, and 18 bases lay between the germline ends. CDR3 sequence (DNA): TGTGCCAGCAGCGCACGGGAGACGGGCTTCTATGGCTACACCTTC. It codes for CASSARETGFYGYTF.

The chain recombines TRBV5-1 with TRBJ2-2; D might be TRBD2 (6 bases). Germline V gives CDR1 SGHRS, CDR2 YFSETQ. The CDR3 totals 14 residues. The V gene lost 0 bases and the J gene lost 7 bases, with 10 bases spanning the gap. The CDR3 region has the DNA TGCGCCAGCAGCTTGGCGGGAGTGGTCGGGGAGCTGTTTTTT. This codes for CASSLAGVVGELFF.

The CDR3: CASSLQGATSTDTQYF. The CDR3, as DNA: TGTGCCAGCAGCTTACAGGGGGCTACTAGCACAGATACGCAGTATTTT. The chain joins TRBV9 to TRBJ2-3; TRBD1 matches at 9 bases. With V trimmed by 4 bases and J by 0 bases, 6 bases remained unmatched. Germline loops: CDR1 SGDLS, CDR2 YYNGEE. CDR3 length: 16 residues. The variable domain in full, completed from reference TRBV9 and TRBJ2-3, reads DSGVTQTPKHLITATGQRVTLRCSPRSGDLSVYWYQQSLDQGLQFLIQYYNGEERAKGNILERFSAQQFPDLHSELNLSSLELGDSALYFCASSLQGATSTDTQYFGPGTRLTVL.

V and J are TRBV29-1 and TRBJ2-2, with D possibly TRBD1 on 6 matching bases. The germline V gene encodes CDR1 SQVTM and CDR2 ANQGSEA. This CDR3 is 14 amino acids long. The V end was cut by 7 bases, the J end by 2 bases, with 14 bases between. In DNA form, the CDR3 reads TGCAGCGCCTCAGGGGCTTTTAACACCGGGGAGCTGTTTTTT. This encodes CSASGAFNTGELFF.